The entry that follows covers one TCR beta chain sequence. The data originate from a study of shared clonotypes between healthy human individuals. Germline CDR1 reads SNHLY; CDR2 reads FYNNEI. This CDR3 has 14 residues. Trimming shortened V by 9 bases and J by 5 bases, and 18 bases separated the two germline ends. It was 200 to 250 ng DNA, about 30,000 T cell genomes, that sorted-subset replicate PCRs used. The method was immunoSEQ multiplex PCR; TCRdb's version includes in-frame clones alone and lacks a portion of them. The sample lists some 2,500,000 clones, 80% to 95% occurring once. V is TRBV2 and J is TRBJ2-3, with a weak D call TRBD2 (6 bases). Sequences were obtained from naive CD4+ T cells from PBMCs. Regarding subset: CD45RA+ positively selected. The sequence was obtained from a man younger than 35 in good health. Some clones in this sample may be carry-over from other donors' samples. CDR3: CARGGEGWRDTQYF. As DNA, the CDR3 is TGTGCCAGGGGGGGAGAGGGATGGAGAGATACGCAGTATTTT.